These 31 T cell receptor beta chains came from one sample sequenced in a study of neurological immune-mediated disorders. TCRdb reprocessed the 5' RACE reads with MiXCR, giving one entry per CDR3 protein. Among 25,000 to 35,000 distinct CDR3 sequences listed, 15% were seen once. Sequencing was done on a sample of PBMCs. These TCRs come from a man aged 65-85 years in good health.

This clonotype was found many times. The rearrangement links TRBV11-2 to TRBJ2-3, with D possibly TRBD2 on 6 matching bases. Germline V gives CDR1 SGHAT, CDR2 FQNNGV. Trimming removed 0 bases from V and 11 bases from J, with 15 bases in between. This CDR3 contains 14 residues. CDR3 protein: CASSLDRGGAGQYF. The DNA for the CDR3 is TGTGCCAGCAGCTTAGATAGGGGAGGAGCAGGGCAGTATTTT.

This clonotype occurred many times. The DNA of the CDR3 is TGCGCCAGCAGCTTTCAGGGGGTCTCCTACAATGAGCAGTTCTTC. Residues: CASSFQGVSYNEQFF. V is TRBV5-1 and J is TRBJ2-1; TRBD1 agrees at 7 bases. J lost 0 bases, V lost 2 bases, and 2 bases had no gene match. Germline V gene data show CDR1 as SGHRS and CDR2 as YFSETQ. There are 15 residues in the CDR3.

This clonotype was observed many times. CDR3 protein: CASSPGVNQPQHF. The CDR3 DNA is TGTGCCAGCAGCCCGGGGGTCAATCAGCCCCAGCATTTT. This chain connects TRBV11-3 to TRBJ1-5; possibly TRBD1 for D (5 bases). V dropped 5 bases and J dropped 3 bases, with 8 bases sitting between them. CDR1 is SGHNT and CDR2 is YENEEA in the germline V gene. The CDR3 sequence is 13 residues long. Full variable domain (missing parts from reference TRBV11-3 and TRBJ1-5): EAGVVQSPRYKIIEKKQPVAFWCNPISGHNTLYWYLQNLGQGPELLIRYENEEAVDDSQLPKDRFSAERLKGVDSTLKIQPAELGDSAVYLCASSPGVNQPQHFGDGTRLSIL.

A few counts support this clonotype. The CDR3 DNA follows: TGTGCCAGCAGTATGACTAGCGGGGGGGCCTTCGGCACCGGGGAGCTGTTTTTT. This gives the protein CASSMTSGGAFGTGELFF. This chain connects TRBV12-3 or TRBV12-4 to TRBJ2-2; TRBD2 matches at 14 bases. The CDR3 totals 18 residues. J gave up 4 bases and V 5 bases, and 9 bases lay outside the gene matches.

Worth noting for this clonotype: The DNA is omitted, as the CDR3 cannot be located on it reliably, and the CDR3 follows TCRdb's listing. This chain uses TRBV5-1 with TRBJ1-2; the table's D call TRBD1 went unverified against the DNA. The CDR3 extends over 12 residues, inclusive of both ends. Germline assignment: CDR1 SGHRS and CDR2 YFSETQ. CDR3 in amino acids: CASSLVGQGSDF.

This clonotype was seen ten or more times. The chain employs TRBV12-3 or TRBV12-4 and TRBJ1-6; D remains ambiguous. The V end was cut by 1 base, the J end by 11 bases, with 6 bases between. This CDR3 is built from 12 residues. CDR3 nucleotide sequence: TGTGCCAGCAGTTTAGAACCGCCACCCCTCCACTTT. Its translation is CASSLEPPPLHF.

The table lists this clonotype with many counts. This sequence joins TRBV16 and TRBJ2-7; D tentatively fits TRBD1 or TRBD2 (7 bases each). CDR1 and CDR2 (germline): KGHSY, FQNENV. The ends were cut back, 4 bases at V and 6 bases at J, with 16 bases in the middle. The CDR3 covers 14 residues. The CDR3 nucleotides read TGTGCCAGCAGCCGAGGGAGGGGGCTAGCCGAGCAGTACTTC. Its protein product is CASSRGRGLAEQYF.

This clonotype was seen ten or more times. The J gene is TRBJ1-6, the V gene TRBV20-1, with a possible D match to TRBD1 (5 bases). This CDR3 spans 15 amino acids. V was trimmed by 0 bases and J by 10 bases, leaving 16 bases between them. Germline CDR1 DFQATT, CDR2 SNEGSKA (reference sequence). The CDR3 DNA follows: TGCAGTGCTAGAGATGGGCCAGGGTCCTACTCACCCCTCCACTTT. It yields the protein CSARDGPGSYSPLHF.

This clonotype was detected many times. The chain joins TRBV5-6 to TRBJ2-1; TRBD1 agrees at 9 bases. This CDR3 is built from 19 residues. Per the germline V gene, CDR1 is SGHDT and CDR2 is YYEEEE. V was clipped by 0 bases and J by 0 bases; unmatched bases: 10. CDR3 in DNA: TGTGCCAGCAGCTTGGAAGGGACAGGGCCCCTTAGCTCCTACAATGAGCAGTTCTTC. Translating gives CASSLEGTGPLSSYNEQFF.

This clonotype came up many times. This chain links TRBV20-1 with TRBJ1-1, with D perhaps TRBD1 (5 bases). This CDR3 is built from 11 residues. V lost 5 bases and J 1 base, leaving 5 bases between the germline ends. From germline, CDR1 is DFQATT and CDR2 SNEGSKA (reference sequence). The chain's CDR3 is CSAQGNTEAFF. CDR3 nucleotide sequence: TGCAGTGCTCAGGGGAACACTGAAGCTTTCTTT.

The sample holds many counts of this clonotype. The chain joins TRBV19 to TRBJ1-1, with TRBD1 as a possible D gene (5 bases). The CDR3 contains 13 residues. Germline CDR1 is LNHDA and CDR2 is SQIVND (reference sequence). The V end lost 9 bases, the J end lost 9 bases, and 20 bases lay between the germline ends. The CDR3 region has the DNA TGTGCCAGCAAGGAGGGGAGAGGGGAGCAAGCTTTCTTT. This gives the protein CASKEGRGEQAFF.

This clonotype was counted ten times or more. V usage is TRBV11-1 and J usage is TRBJ2-4; perhaps TRBD2 as D (5 bases). Germline V gene data show CDR1 as SGHAT and CDR2 as FQDESV (reference sequence). Deletions cut 4 bases from V and 8 bases from J, with 15 bases between. This CDR3 is built from 14 residues. CDR3 residues: CASSSGFLRDIQYF. In DNA, the CDR3 is TGTGCCAGCAGCTCGGGTTTTTTGAGGGACATTCAGTACTTC. The variable domain in full, with the rest retrieved from reference TRBV11-1 and TRBJ2-4, is EAEVAQSPRYKITEKSQAVAFWCDPISGHATLYWYRQILGQGPELLVQFQDESVVDDSQLPKDRFSAERLKGVDSTLKIQPAELGDSAMYLCASSSGFLRDIQYFGAGTRLSVL.

This clonotype was picked up many times. This chain's CDR3 is CSATSGASTDTQYF. The CDR3 DNA reads as TGCAGTGCTACCAGCGGGGCGAGCACAGATACGCAGTATTTT. The chain is built from TRBV20-1 and TRBJ2-3; 7 bases are a match to TRBD2. Trimming cost V 4 bases and J 0 bases; bases outside gene matches: 4. This CDR3 region has 14 residues. Germline CDR1 reads DFQATT; CDR2 reads SNEGSKA (reference sequence).

This clonotype showed up many times. The chain employs TRBV28 and TRBJ2-3, with D uncertain. With 4 bases removed from V and 0 bases from J, the gap between germline ends came to 5 bases. Germline lookup yields CDR1 MDHEN and CDR2 SYDVKM. The CDR3 length is 13 residues. The DNA of the CDR3 is TGTGCCAGCAGTTCCCCTAGCACAGATACGCAGTATTTT. Encoded protein: CASSSPSTDTQYF.

This clonotype has a count of ten or more. The genes are TRBV6-2 or TRBV6-3 and TRBJ1-1; D perhaps matches TRBD1 (5 bases). This CDR3 comprises 14 residues. Germline values: CDR1 MNHEY, CDR2 SVGEGT. V was cut by 5 bases and J by 0 bases, with 10 bases left in between. CDR3 amino acids: CASSDGQLNTEAFF. The CDR3 DNA reads as TGTGCCAGCAGTGACGGACAATTGAACACTGAAGCTTTCTTT.

This clonotype came up many times. The chain is built from TRBV7-9 and TRBJ1-2, with 8 bases fitting TRBD1. With 5 bases clipped from V and 8 bases from J, the junction kept 13 bases outside the gene matches. Per germline, CDR1 SEHNR and CDR2 FQNEAQ (reference sequence). The CDR3 spans 15 residues. CDR3 nucleotides: TGTGCCAGCAGCCCCGGACAGGGACCGGCCGAGGGCTACACCTTC. Its protein product is CASSPGQGPAEGYTF.

This clonotype was detected ten times or more. The genes are TRBV18 and TRBJ1-5, with 11 positions matching TRBD1. The germline V gene encodes CDR1 KGHSH and CDR2 LQKENI. There are 16 residues in the CDR3. The V gene end was trimmed by 5 bases and the J gene end by 6 bases; junction bases not matched to a gene: 9. The CDR3 loop reads CASSAGQGANGQPQHF. CDR3 in DNA: TGTGCCAGCTCAGCCGGACAGGGGGCCAATGGTCAGCCCCAGCATTTT.

This clonotype was recorded at least ten times. The chain joins TRBV6-5 to TRBJ2-3, with a possible D match to TRBD1 (5 bases). V was cut by 6 bases and J by 2 bases, with 18 bases left in between. Germline-derived CDR1 and CDR2 are MNHEY and SVGAGI. CDR3 length: 16 residues. CDR3 DNA: TGTGCCAGCAGCCCTCAGATCCAGGGAAACACAGATACGCAGTATTTT. As protein: CASSPQIQGNTDTQYF.

Concerning this clonotype: A much larger clone differs by one base, so this may be a read error. This sequence joins TRBV20-1 and TRBJ1-1, with unresolved D. The V gene's germline CDR1 is DFQATT and CDR2 SNEGSKA (reference sequence). V was trimmed by 6 bases and J by 3 bases, leaving 14 bases between them. CDR3 length equals 13 residues. As DNA, the CDR3 is TGCAGTGCCATTGAAACAAGGCACACTGAAGCTTTCTTT. It encodes CSAIETRHTEAFF.

This clonotype was detected many times. V gene TRBV11-2 combines with J gene TRBJ1-2; a possible D gene is TRBD1 (6 bases). Per the germline V gene, CDR1 is SGHAT and CDR2 is FQNNGV. Trimming removed 1 base at V and 4 bases at J, with 10 bases between. CDR3 length: 14 amino acids. The CDR3 coding sequence is TGTGCCAGCAGCTTAGCAGGGGTCGGCTATGGCTACACCTTC. The encoded protein is CASSLAGVGYGYTF.

Many counts were recorded for this clonotype. The rearrangement joins TRBV28 to TRBJ2-1; D is ambiguous. V was pared by 3 bases and J by 6 bases, with 9 bases between. The length of the CDR3 is 13 residues. Looked up from germline, CDR1 is MDHEN and CDR2 is SYDVKM. CDR3 protein: CASSLEGFNEQFF. The CDR3, as DNA: TGTGCCAGCAGTTTGGAAGGGTTCAATGAGCAGTTCTTC.

This chain links TRBV24-1 with TRBJ1-2, with TRBD1 matching over 10 bases. V lost 2 bases and J lost 4; bases outside the gene matches: 3. The CDR3 runs to 15 residues. Germline CDR1 KGHDR, CDR2 SFDVKD. CDR3 amino acids: CATSDSTGGVYGYTF. The CDR3 nucleotides read TGTGCCACCAGTGATTCGACAGGGGGCGTCTATGGCTACACCTTC.

The table lists this clonotype with a few counts. This chain uses TRBV14 with TRBJ1-1; TRBD1 matches at 7 bases. The CDR3 has 15 residues. The germline CDR1 and CDR2 sequences are SGHDN and FVKESK. J was trimmed by 2 bases and V by 2 bases; bases with no gene match: 5. This CDR3 is CASSQMDRTNTEAFF. As DNA, the CDR3 is TGTGCCAGCAGCCAAATGGACAGGACTAACACTGAAGCTTTCTTT.

This clonotype was recorded at least ten times. CDR3 residues: CSASRDKGYEQYF. CDR3 coding DNA: TGCAGTGCTAGCCGGGACAAGGGCTACGAGCAGTACTTC. The chain combines TRBV20-1 with TRBJ2-7, with D perhaps matching TRBD1 (6 bases). CDR3 size: 13 residues. In germline, CDR1 is DFQATT, CDR2 SNEGSKA (reference sequence). The V gene lost 3 bases and the J gene lost 3 bases, with 12 bases spanning the gap.

The table lists this clonotype with many counts. The CDR3 loop is CASSQEPNTEAFF. As DNA, the CDR3 is TGTGCCAGCAGCCAAGAACCGAACACTGAAGCTTTCTTT. V and J are TRBV14 and TRBJ1-1, with D uncertain. Germline V CDR1 and CDR2: SGHDN, FVKESK. Trimming pared 0 bases from V and 1 base from J, leaving 3 bases between. The CDR3 consists of 13 residues. Using reference TRBV14 and TRBJ1-1 for the parts outside the CDR3, the full variable domain is EAGVTQFPSHSVIEKGQTVTLRCDPISGHDNLYWYRRVMGKEIKFLLHFVKESKQDESGMPNNRFLAERTGGTYSTLKVQPAELEDSGVYFCASSQEPNTEAFFGQGTRLTVV.

This clonotype has at least ten counts. The chain has TRBV20-1 and TRBJ1-4; the match to TRBD1 covers 10 bases. J lost 7 bases, V lost 2 bases, and 4 bases had no gene match. The CDR3 is 14 residues long. Germline V lookup: CDR1 DFQATT, CDR2 SNEGSKA (reference sequence). Here the CDR3 reads CSARRQGAFEKLFF. CDR3 DNA: TGCAGTGCTAGACGACAGGGGGCATTTGAAAAACTGTTTTTT.

This clonotype occurred many times. The chain uses TRBV6-1 and TRBJ1-6, with D uncertain. Germline lookup yields CDR1 MNHNS and CDR2 SASEGT. This CDR3 contains 15 residues. V lost 5 bases, J lost 0 bases, and 8 bases lay in between. CDR3 amino acids: CASSTESSYNSPLHF. CDR3 sequence (DNA): TGTGCCAGCAGTACGGAGAGCTCCTATAATTCACCCCTCCACTTT.

This clonotype was seen ten or more times. The rearrangement joins TRBV7-9 to TRBJ1-6; D is unclear. CDR1 is SEHNR and CDR2 is FQNEAQ in the germline V gene (reference sequence). The germline V and J ends were trimmed by 1 base and 0 bases, with 7 bases remaining between them. The CDR3 sequence is 16 residues long. This chain's CDR3 is CASSLGLSSYNSPLHF. The CDR3 DNA is TGTGCCAGCAGCTTAGGGCTGAGCTCCTATAATTCACCCCTCCACTTT.

The table lists this clonotype with a few counts. This rearrangement joins TRBV6-2 or TRBV6-3 to TRBJ2-3, with 7 bases fitting TRBD1. CDR3 length equals 15 residues. Germline V gene sequence: CDR1 MNHEY, CDR2 SVGEGT. V lost 2 bases, J lost 5 bases, and 7 bases stayed unmatched. The CDR3 spells CASSYTIRDRDTQYF. The CDR3 coding sequence is TGTGCCAGCAGTTACACTATCCGGGACAGAGATACGCAGTATTTT.

This clonotype was counted many times. The junction departs from germline at one end; a sequencing error may be responsible. The chain recombines TRBV7-3 with TRBJ2-6; 7 bases are a match to TRBD1. Germline values: CDR1 SGHTA, CDR2 FQGTGA. This CDR3 comprises 15 residues. Here the CDR3 DNA reads TGTGCCAGCAGCGTTGACAGGGCCGGGGCCAACGTCCTGTCTTTC. Protein: CASSVDRAGANVLSF.

This clonotype was counted at least ten times. V and J are TRBV12-3 or TRBV12-4 and TRBJ2-5; no definite D call. Trimming removed 3 bases from V and 6 bases from J, with 5 bases in between. The CDR3 contains 11 residues. The CDR3 DNA sequence: TGTGCCAGCAGTTTGCGGAAGACCCAGTACTTC. It encodes CASSLRKTQYF.